What follows is one T cell receptor beta chain and its context. Its antigen is still unknown. Trimming removed 9 bases from V and 4 bases from J, with 10 bases in between. Germline values: CDR1 MNHEY, CDR2 SVGAGI. This CDR3 spans 12 amino acids. The data derive from a study of OX40 agonist ivuxolimab in advanced cancers. General study findings and limits: The 0.1-3.0 mg/kg partial responders had among the lowest clonal expansion. Within 6 weeks, CD4+ and CD8+ blood T cells expanded clonally at 0.1 to 3.0 mg/kg. Relative to CD4+, CD8+ T cells held more expanded clones on average.

The assay was immunoSEQ multiplex PCR, and TCRdb's table has in-frame clones only and misses some. The table has 90,000 to 120,000 clones, under 95% seen once. Material: CD4+ or CD8+ T cells sorted from blood, obtained in a trial of the OX40 agonist ivuxolimab. The chain is built from TRBV6-5 and TRBJ1-5; D gene ambiguous. This receptor was taken from an adult with an advanced solid tumor such as melanoma, head and neck, liver or kidney cancer. The CDR3 spells CASRTSNQPQHF. The CDR3 DNA reads as TGTGCCAGTAGGACGTCAAATCAGCCCCAGCATTTT.